This entry features one TCR beta chain sequence. Its antigen target is currently unknown. Base-call qualities are not available, and no considerably larger clone is one nucleotide away. This entry belongs to a study of blood T cell repertoires in COVID-19 (dated by TCRdb to 2018 to 2021). As for the study more broadly: The collaborator samples originated in the United States, Italy and Spain and spanned the acute and convalescent phases of COVID-19. HLA class I and class II types, where available, came from metadata supplied by the sample provider rather than from assay-based typing. The sample metadata nearly always contained a de-identified subject ID, COVID-19 status, age in years and sex. The material from the prospective study consisted of cDNA or gDNA derived from T cells, B-cell-depleted T cells, or PBMCs. The samples were drawn from two sources: the first 160 participants of the ongoing ImmuneRACE study, and some 1,300 subjects contributed by 6 global collaborators. Deeply sampled blood TCRbeta repertoires from subjects exposed to, actively infected with, or recovered from COVID-19 were included in the dataset. The repertoires were released in a freely available public database intended as a resource for research on the immune response to SARS-CoV-2. General conclusions and limits of the study: How much clinical and demographic metadata was included differed by source and by participant, and the metadata was provided uncurated.

V was cut back by 1 base and J by 2 bases, leaving a gap of 14 bases between them. For CDR1 and CDR2, the germline V gene lists SGHTA and FQGTGA. The CDR3 sequence holds 16 residues, the cysteine and phenylalanine included. Just CDR3 DNA is preserved here, 48 bases in frame from base 1. Participants in the prospective study were enrolled through a virtual design, were aged roughly 18 to 90 years, and lived in approximately 25 United States geographic areas. To assign participants to cohorts, the prospective study relied on clinical history that participants themselves reported in a screening survey and a study questionnaire. Recovered participants in ImmuneRACE Cohort 3 were defined as having two consecutive negative NP/OP PCR tests, clearance from a healthcare professional, or resolution of symptoms. Each participant in the prospective study had whole blood, serum and a nasopharyngeal or oropharyngeal swab collected by mobile phlebotomists. Prospective study participants could optionally give additional blood draws and questionnaires over a roughly two-month period. Prospective study blood samples were shipped either frozen or at room temperature before DNA extraction.

TCRbeta CDR3 regions were amplified from genomic DNA by means of the immunoSEQ Assay, a bias-controlled multiplex PCR. In the authors' own workflow: The number of nucleated cells in each sample was estimated from the amplification of reference gene primers within the assay. To quantify the absolute abundance of each unique TCRbeta CDR3 rearrangement, sequence reads were collapsed and filtered. For each sample, productive Simpson clonality was calculated as the square root of Simpson's diversity index over productive rearrangements. TCRdb mirrors the immuneACCESS table, restricted to in-frame sequences. Some clones are absent from its copies; in checked studies, under half trace to an unresolved V gene, and the reason for the others is unknown. That table gives V, J and clone size, and the DNA gave D and trimming. Across this sample there are a few hundred thousand clones, with about 85% seen only once. Together, the top ten hold approximately 5% of the sample.

Sequencing was done on a sample of PBMCs or T cells enriched from blood (not recorded which). This TCR derives from a woman in her twenties or thirties who had recovered from COVID-19. The chain employs TRBV7-3 and TRBJ1-2; perhaps TRBD1 is the D gene, with 6 bases matching. Read as DNA, the sequence is TGTGCCAGCAGCTTAATATTTCACACAGGGAACTATGGCTACACCTTC. Its translation is CASSLIFHTGNYGYTF.